This TCR beta chain was found in a study of cytomegalovirus exposure and HLA in healthy donors. A multiplex PCR was run with 60 Vbeta primers and 13 Jbeta primers. Measured with immunoSEQ multiplex PCR; TCRdb has only the in-frame clones, and not every one. Seen here are under 90,000 clones, roughly 74% observed once, and the top ten hold 3.4%. The TCR sequence derives from a man aged 35-49 years in good health and CMV-seronegative. Sequencing was done on a sample of PBMCs.

The CDR3 protein is CASSIRGPNQETQYF. In DNA form, the CDR3 reads TGTGCCAGTAGTATTCGAGGGCCAAATCAAGAGACCCAGTACTTC. The chain recombines TRBV19 with TRBJ2-5; maybe TRBD2 (5 bases). V dropped 3 bases and J dropped 2 bases, with 13 bases sitting between them. In germline, CDR1 is LNHDA, CDR2 SQIVND (reference sequence). The CDR3 has 15 residues.